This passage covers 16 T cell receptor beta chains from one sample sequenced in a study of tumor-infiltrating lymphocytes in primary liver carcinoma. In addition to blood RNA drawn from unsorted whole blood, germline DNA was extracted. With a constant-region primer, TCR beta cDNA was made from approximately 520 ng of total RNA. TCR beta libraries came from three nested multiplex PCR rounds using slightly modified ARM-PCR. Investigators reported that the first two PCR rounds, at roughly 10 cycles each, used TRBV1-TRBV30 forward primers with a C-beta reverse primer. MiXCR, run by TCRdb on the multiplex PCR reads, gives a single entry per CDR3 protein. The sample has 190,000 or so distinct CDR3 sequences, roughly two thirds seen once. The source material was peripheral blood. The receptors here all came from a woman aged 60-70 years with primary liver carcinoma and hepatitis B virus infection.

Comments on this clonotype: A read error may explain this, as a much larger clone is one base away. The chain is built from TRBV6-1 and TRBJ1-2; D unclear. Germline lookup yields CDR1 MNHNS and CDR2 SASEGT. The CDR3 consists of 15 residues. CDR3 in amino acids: CVSSPVLEKNYGYTF. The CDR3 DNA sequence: TGTGTCAGCAGCCCGGTATTGGAAAAAAACTATGGCTACACCTTC.

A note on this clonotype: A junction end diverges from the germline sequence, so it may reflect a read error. The chain's CDR3 is CSVLPLAISQETRYF. DNA of the CDR3: TGCAGCGTTCTACCTTTGGCGATTAGTCAAGAGACCCGGTACTTC. The chain has TRBV29-1 and TRBJ2-5; D remains ambiguous. The length of the CDR3 is 15 residues. Germline V lookup: CDR1 SQVTM, CDR2 ANQGSEA.

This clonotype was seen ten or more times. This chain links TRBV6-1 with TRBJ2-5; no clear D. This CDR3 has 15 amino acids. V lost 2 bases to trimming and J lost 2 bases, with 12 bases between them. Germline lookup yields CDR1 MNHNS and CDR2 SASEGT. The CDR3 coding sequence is TGTGCCAGCAGTGAAAGTTCGGGCAGGCAAGAGACCCAGTACTTC. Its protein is CASSESSGRQETQYF.

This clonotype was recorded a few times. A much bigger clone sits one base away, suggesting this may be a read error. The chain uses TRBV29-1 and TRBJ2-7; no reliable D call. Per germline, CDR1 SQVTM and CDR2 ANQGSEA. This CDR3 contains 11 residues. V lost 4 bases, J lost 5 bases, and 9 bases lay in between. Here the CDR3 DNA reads TGCAGCGTTGTTAGAATCCACGAGCAGTACTTC. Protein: CSVVRIHEQYF.

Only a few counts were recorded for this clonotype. CDR3 nucleotides: TGTGCCAGCAGCTTAGCGGAGGCGGCGCAGTACTTC. It translates to CASSLAEAAQYF. The chain carries TRBV7-9 and TRBJ2-5; D may be TRBD2 (5 bases). Per the germline V gene, CDR1 is SEHNR and CDR2 is FQNEAQ (reference sequence). Trimming stripped 0 bases from V and 11 bases from J, with 10 bases between. The CDR3 spans 12 residues.

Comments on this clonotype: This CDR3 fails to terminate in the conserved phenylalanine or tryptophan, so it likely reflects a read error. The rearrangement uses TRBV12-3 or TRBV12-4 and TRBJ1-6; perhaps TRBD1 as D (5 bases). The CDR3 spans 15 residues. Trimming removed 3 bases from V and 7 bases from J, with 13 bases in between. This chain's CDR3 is CASSFRQRGNSPLHI. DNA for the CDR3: TGTGCCAGCAGTTTTCGACAGAGGGGCAATTCACCCCTCCACATT.

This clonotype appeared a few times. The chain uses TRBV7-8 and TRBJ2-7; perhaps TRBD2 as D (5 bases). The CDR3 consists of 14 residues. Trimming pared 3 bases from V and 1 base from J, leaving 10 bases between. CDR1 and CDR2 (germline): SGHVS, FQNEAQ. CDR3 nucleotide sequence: TGTGCCAGCAGCTTCGGAAGGACTTCCTACGAGCAGTACTTC. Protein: CASSFGRTSYEQYF.

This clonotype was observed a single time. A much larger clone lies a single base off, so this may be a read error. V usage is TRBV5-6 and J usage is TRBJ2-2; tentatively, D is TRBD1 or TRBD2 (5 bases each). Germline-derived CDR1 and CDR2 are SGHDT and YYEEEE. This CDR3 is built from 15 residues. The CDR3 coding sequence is TGTGCCAGCAGTGAAACCGGGGCCCCCACCGGGAAGCTGTTTTTT. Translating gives CASSETGAPTGKLFF.

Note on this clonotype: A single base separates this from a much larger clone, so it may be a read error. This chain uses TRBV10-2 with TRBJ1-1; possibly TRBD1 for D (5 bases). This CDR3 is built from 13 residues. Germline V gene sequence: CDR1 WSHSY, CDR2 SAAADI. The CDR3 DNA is TGCGCCAGCAGTGGATGGGGGAACACTGGAGCTTTCTTT. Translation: CASSGWGNTGAFF.

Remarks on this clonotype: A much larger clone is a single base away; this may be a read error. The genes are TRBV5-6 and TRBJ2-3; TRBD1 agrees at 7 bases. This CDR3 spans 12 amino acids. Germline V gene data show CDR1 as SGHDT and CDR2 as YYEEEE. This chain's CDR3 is CASSQGTDTQCF. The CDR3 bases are TGTGCCAGCAGCCAGGGGACAGATACGCAGTGTTTT.

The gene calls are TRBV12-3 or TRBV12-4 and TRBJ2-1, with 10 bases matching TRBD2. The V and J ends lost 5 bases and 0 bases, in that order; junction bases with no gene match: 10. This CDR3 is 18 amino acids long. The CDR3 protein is CASSPGLAGASSYNEQFF. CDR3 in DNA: TGTGCCAGCAGTCCCGGTCTAGCGGGGGCAAGCTCCTACAATGAGCAGTTCTTC.

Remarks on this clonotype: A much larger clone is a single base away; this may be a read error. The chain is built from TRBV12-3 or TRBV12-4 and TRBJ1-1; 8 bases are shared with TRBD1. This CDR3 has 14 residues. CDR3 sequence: CVSRRGTGNTEAFF. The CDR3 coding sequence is TGTGTCAGCAGGCGAGGGACAGGGAACACTGAAGCTTTCTTT.

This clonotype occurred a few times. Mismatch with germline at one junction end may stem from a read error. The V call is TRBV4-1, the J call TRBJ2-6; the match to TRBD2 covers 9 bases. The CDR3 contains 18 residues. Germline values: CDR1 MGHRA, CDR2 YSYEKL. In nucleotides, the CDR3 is TGCGCCAGCAGCCAAGGATTAGCGGGGGCGCCTGGGACCAACGTCCTGACTTTC. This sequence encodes CASSQGLAGAPGTNVLTF.

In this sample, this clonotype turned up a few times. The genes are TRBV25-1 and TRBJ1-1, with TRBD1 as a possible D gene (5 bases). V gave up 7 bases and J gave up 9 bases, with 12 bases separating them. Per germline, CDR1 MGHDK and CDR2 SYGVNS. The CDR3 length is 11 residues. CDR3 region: CASNSGTKAFF. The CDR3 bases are TGTGCCAGCAATTCCGGGACCAAAGCTTTCTTT.

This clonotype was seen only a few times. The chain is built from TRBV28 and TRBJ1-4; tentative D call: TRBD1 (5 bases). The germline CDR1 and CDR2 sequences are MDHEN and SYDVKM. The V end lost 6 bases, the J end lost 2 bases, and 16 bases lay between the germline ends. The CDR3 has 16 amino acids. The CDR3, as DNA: TGTGCCAGCAGCCCAGGGATTTCGAGGACTAATGAAAAACTGTTTTTT. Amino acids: CASSPGISRTNEKLFF.

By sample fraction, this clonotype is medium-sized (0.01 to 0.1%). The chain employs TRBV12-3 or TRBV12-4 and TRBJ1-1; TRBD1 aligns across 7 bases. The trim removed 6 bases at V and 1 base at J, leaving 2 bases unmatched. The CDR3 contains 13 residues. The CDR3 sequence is CASSRQGNTEAFF. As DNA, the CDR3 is TGTGCCAGCAGCCGACAGGGGAACACTGAAGCTTTCTTT.